This T cell receptor (beta chain) was retrieved from a study of blood T cell repertoires in COVID-19. V dropped 0 bases and J dropped 3 bases, with 6 bases sitting between them. The CDR3 is made up of 13 amino acids. CDR1 and CDR2 from the germline V gene are SGDLS and YYNGEE. Notes on this clone: Other nucleotide sequences from this sample produce the same CDR3.

Assay: immunoSEQ multiplex PCR; the TCRdb copy retains only in-frame clones and omits some. The table shows about 190,000 clones, with 80% to 90% occurring only once. The rearrangement joins TRBV9 to TRBJ1-1; D is uncertain. The sequence was collected from a human donor in a cohort sampled during active COVID-19. Sequencing used peripheral blood. CDR3 nucleotide sequence: TGTGCCAGCAGCGTAGGCGGGGACACTGAAGCTTTCTTT. It translates to CASSVGGDTEAFF.